This TCR beta chain was retrieved from a study of shared clonotypes between healthy human individuals. Findings and caveats of the study: The study drew on few donors, limiting represented genetic and exposure-history diversity. Naive CD4 clonotypes were shared across a handful of donors at roughly 5%.

About this clone: The antigen remains unidentified.

The CDR3 extends over 14 amino acids. The V gene's germline CDR1 is MDHEN and CDR2 SYDVKM. Between the trimmed V and J ends, which lost 8 bases and 8 bases, there was a span of 21 bases. Clones were sequenced by immunoSEQ multiplex PCR, and TCRdb holds only the in-frame ones, with some missing. This sample carries roughly 1 million clones, around three quarters of them seen once, and the ten largest clones take about 0.52%. This clonotype was obtained from a man between 18 and 29 years old in good health. Some clones in this sample may be carry-over from other donors' samples. This chain links TRBV28 with TRBJ1-2; D is possibly TRBD1 (5 bases). The sample consisted of memory CD4+ T cells from PBMCs. Specified subset: CD45RA-negative fraction. In nucleotides, the CDR3 is TGTGCCAGCCGACCGCCACAGGTTACCCAAGGCTACACCTTC. This codes for CASRPPQVTQGYTF.